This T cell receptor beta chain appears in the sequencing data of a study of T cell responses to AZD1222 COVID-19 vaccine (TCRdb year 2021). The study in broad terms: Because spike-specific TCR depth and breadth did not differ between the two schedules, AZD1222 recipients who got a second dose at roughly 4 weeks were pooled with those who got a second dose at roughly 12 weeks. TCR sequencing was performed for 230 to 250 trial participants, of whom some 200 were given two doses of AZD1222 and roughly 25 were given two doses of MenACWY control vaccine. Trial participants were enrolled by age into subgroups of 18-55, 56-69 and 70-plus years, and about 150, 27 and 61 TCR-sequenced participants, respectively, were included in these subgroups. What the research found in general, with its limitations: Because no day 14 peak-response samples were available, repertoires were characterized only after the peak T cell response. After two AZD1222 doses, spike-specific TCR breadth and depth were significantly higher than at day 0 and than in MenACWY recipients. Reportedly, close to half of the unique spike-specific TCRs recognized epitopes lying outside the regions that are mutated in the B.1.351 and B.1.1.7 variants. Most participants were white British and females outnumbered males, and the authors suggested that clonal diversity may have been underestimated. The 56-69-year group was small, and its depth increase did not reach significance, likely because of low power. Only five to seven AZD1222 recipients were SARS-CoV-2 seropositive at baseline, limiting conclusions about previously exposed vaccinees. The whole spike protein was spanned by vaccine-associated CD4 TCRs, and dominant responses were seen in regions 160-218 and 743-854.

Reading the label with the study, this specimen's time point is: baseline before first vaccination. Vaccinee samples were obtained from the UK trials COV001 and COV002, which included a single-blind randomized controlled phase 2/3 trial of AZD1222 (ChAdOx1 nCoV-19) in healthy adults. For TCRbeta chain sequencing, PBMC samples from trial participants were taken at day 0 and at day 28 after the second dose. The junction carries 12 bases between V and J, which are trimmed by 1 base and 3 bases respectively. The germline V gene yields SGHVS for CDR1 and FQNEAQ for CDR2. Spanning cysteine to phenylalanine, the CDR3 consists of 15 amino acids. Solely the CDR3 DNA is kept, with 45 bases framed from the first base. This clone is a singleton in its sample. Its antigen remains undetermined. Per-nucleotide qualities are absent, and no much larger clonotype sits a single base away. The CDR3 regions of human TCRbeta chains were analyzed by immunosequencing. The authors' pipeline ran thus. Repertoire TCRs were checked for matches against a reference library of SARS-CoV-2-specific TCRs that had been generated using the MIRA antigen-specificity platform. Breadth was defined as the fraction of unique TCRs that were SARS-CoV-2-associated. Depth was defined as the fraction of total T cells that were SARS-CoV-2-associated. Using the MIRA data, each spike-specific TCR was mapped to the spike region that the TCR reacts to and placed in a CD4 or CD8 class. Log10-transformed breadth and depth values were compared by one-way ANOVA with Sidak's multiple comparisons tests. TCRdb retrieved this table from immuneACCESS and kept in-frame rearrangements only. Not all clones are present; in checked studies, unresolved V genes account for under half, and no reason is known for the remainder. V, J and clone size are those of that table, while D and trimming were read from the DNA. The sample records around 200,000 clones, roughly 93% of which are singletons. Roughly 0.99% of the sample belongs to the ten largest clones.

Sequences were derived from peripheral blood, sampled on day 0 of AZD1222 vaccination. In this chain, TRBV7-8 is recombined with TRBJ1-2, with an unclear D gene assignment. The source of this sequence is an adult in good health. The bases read TGTGCCAGCAGCTTAGAGAATCGGGGTTACTATGGCTACACCTTC. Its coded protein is CASSLENRGYYGYTF.